This T cell receptor (beta chain) was sequenced for a study of blood T cell repertoires in COVID-19. Study details: Sites across the United States, Italy and Spain contributed samples from acute and convalescent COVID-19. Sources were T cells, B-cell-depleted T cells, or PBMCs; the material itself was cDNA or gDNA.

It was during active infection that Seattle patients were enrolled and then longitudinally followed. Authors' methods: Using reference gene primer amplification, nucleated cell counts were estimated. Using immunoSEQ multiplex PCR, the repertoire was profiled, and TCRdb retains in-frame clones only, with some absent. That table supplies the V and J calls and clone size; D and trimming were determined from the DNA. This table has 330,000 or so clones, approximately 86% appearing once. Deletions cut 2 bases from V and 2 bases from J, with 3 bases between. The CDR3 has 12 amino acids. The germline V gene has CDR1 SGHRS and CDR2 YFSETQ.

This chain links TRBV5-1 with TRBJ2-3; D gene uncertain. The receptor comes from a man aged 25 to 45 with COVID-19, enrolled during active disease. Material for sequencing was peripheral blood. In DNA form, the CDR3 reads TGCGCCAGCAGCTTTCACACAGATACGCAGTATTTT. Encoded protein: CASSFHTDTQYF.